This T cell receptor beta chain was recovered during a study of cytomegalovirus exposure and HLA in healthy donors. Study-level background: Of about 390 genotyped donors, around 80% grouped in the Caucasian-associated ancestry cluster.

About this clone itself: Its antigen is not identified.

The PCR ran on 60 Vbeta and 13 Jbeta primers. The protocol was immunoSEQ multiplex PCR, while the TCRdb copy is restricted to in-frame clones and leaves out a portion. Among around 100,000 clones, under 90% were seen once, and the ten largest hold about 2.7%. General study findings and limits: Several top significant clusters appeared, in a later analysis, to be linked to common viral pathogens. Across HLA loci, a later analysis found differing TCR association rates, with DRB1 most and HLA-C fewest. Researchers reported that three CMV-associated chains were confirmed in vitro as CMV antigen-specific.

The clonotype was recovered from a woman under 30 in good health and CMV-seronegative. The sample consisted of PBMCs.

Here the CDR3 DNA reads TGTGCCAGCAGCTCGGAAGGACTCACTTCACTCCCCACAGATACGCAGTATTTT. Its protein is CASSSEGLTSLPTDTQYF. The chain uses TRBV7-2 and TRBJ2-3, with D perhaps matching TRBD2 (5 bases). Germline CDR1 reads SGHTA; CDR2 reads FQGNSA. The CDR3 is made up of 18 amino acids. V lost 4 bases and J lost 2, with 22 bases in between.